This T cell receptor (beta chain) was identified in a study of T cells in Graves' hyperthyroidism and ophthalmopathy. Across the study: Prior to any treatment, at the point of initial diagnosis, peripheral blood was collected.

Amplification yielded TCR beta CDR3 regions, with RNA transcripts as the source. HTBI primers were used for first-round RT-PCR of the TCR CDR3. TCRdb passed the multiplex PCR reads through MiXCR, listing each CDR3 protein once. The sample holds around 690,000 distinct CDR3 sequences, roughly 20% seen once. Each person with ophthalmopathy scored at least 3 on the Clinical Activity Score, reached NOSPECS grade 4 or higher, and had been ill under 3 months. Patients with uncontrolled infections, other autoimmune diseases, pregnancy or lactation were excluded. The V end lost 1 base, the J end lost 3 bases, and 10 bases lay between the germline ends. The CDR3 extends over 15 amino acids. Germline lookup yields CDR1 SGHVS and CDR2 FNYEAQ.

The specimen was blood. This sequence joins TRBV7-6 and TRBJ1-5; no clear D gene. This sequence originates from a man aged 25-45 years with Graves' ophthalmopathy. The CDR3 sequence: CASSLDVGFNQPQHF. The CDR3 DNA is TGTGCCAGCAGCTTAGACGTGGGGTTCAATCAGCCCCAGCATTTT.